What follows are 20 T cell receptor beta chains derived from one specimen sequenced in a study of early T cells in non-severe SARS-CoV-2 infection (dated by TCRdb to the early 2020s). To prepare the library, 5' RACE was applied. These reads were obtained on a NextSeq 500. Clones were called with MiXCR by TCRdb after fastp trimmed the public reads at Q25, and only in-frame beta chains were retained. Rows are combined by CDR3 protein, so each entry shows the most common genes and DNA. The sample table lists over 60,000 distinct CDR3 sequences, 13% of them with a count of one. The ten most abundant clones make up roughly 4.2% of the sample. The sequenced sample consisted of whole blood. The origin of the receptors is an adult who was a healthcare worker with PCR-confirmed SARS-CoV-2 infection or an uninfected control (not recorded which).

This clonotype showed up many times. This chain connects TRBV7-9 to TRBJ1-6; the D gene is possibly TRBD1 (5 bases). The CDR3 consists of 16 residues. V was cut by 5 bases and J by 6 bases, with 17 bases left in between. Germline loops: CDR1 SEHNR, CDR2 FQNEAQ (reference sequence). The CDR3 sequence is CASSNAGGKGNSPLHF. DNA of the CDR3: TGTGCCAGCAGCAACGCCGGGGGTAAGGGTAATTCACCCCTCCACTTT.

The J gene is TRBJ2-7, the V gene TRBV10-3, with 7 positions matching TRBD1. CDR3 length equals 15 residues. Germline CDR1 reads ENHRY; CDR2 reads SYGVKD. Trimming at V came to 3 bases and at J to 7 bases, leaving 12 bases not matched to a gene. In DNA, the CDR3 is TGTGCCATCAGTGATAAGGACAGGAGCTCCGATGAGCAGTACTTC. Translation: CAISDKDRSSDEQYF.

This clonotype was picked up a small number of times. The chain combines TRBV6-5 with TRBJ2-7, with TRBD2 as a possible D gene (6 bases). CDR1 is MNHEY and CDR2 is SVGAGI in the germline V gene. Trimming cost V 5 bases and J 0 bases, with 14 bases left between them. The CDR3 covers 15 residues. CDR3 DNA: TGTGCCAGCAGTAAACCGGGACTCAGCTCCTACGAGCAGTACTTC. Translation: CASSKPGLSSYEQYF.

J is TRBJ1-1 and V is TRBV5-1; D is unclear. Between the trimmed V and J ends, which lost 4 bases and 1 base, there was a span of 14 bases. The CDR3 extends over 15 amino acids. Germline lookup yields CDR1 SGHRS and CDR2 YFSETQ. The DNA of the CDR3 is TGCGCCAGCAGCCCGACAACCCAAGGGAACACTGAAGCTTTCTTT. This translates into CASSPTTQGNTEAFF. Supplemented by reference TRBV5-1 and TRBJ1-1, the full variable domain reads KAGVTQTPRYLIKTRGQQVTLSCSPISGHRSVSWYQQTPGQGLQFLFEYFSETQRNKGNFPGRFSGRQFSNSRSEMNVSTLELGDSALYLCASSPTTQGNTEAFFGQGTRLTVV.

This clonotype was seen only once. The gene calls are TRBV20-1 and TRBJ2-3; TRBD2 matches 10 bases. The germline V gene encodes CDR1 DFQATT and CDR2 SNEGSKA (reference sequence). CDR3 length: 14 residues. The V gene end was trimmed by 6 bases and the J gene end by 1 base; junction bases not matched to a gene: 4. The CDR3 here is CSAPLAGGTDTQYF. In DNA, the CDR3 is TGCAGTGCCCCCCTAGCGGGAGGCACAGATACGCAGTATTTT.

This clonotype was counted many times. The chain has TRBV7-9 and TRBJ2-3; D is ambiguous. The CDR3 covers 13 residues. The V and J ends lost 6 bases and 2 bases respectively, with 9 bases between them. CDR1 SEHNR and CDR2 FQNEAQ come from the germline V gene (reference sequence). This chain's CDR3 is CASSRAFTDTQYF. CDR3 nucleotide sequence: TGTGCCAGCAGTAGGGCGTTCACAGATACGCAGTATTTT.

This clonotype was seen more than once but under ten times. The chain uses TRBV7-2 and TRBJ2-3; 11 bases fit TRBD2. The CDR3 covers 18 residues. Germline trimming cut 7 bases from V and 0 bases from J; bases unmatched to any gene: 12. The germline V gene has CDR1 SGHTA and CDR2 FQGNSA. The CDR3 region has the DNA TGTGCCAGCACCGGAGGTCTAGCGGGGGGTAGTAGCACAGATACGCAGTATTTT. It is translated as CASTGGLAGGSSTDTQYF.

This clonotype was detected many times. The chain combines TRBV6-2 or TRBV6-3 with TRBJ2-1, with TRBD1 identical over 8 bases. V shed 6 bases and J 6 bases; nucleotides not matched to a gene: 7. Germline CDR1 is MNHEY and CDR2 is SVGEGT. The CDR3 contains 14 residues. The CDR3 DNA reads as TGTGCCAGCAGACGGACAGGGCTGGGCAATGAGCAGTTCTTC. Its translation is CASRRTGLGNEQFF.

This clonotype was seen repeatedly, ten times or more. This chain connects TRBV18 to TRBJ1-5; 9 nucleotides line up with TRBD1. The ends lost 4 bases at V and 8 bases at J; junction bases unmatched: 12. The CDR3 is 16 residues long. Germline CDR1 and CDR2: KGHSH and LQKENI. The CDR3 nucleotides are TGTGCCAGCTCACGAACACAGGGGGCGCAAGTCGAGCCCCAGCATTTT. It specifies CASSRTQGAQVEPQHF.

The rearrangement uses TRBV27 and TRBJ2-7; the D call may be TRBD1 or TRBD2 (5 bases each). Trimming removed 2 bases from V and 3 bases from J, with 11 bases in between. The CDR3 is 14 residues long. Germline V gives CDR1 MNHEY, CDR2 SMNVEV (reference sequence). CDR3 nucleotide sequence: TGTGCCAGCAGTTTACGGGACCGGGGCTACGAGCAGTACTTC. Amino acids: CASSLRDRGYEQYF.

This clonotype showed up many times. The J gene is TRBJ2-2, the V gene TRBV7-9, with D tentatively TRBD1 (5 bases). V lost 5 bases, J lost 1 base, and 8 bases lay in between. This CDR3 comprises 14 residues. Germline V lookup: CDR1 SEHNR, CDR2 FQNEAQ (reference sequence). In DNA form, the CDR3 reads TGTGCCAGCAGCCGAGGACAGAACACCGGGGAGCTGTTTTTT. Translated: CASSRGQNTGELFF.

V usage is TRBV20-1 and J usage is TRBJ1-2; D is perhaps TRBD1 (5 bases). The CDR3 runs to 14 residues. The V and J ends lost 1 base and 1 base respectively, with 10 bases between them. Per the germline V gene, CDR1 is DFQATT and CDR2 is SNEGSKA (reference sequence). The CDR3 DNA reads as TGCAGTGCTAGAGTCGGACACCTTAACTATGGCTACACCTTC. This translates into CSARVGHLNYGYTF.

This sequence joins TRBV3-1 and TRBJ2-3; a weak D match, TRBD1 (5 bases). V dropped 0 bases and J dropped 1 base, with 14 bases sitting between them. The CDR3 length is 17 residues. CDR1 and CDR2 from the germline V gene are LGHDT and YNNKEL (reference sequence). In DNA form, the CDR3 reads TGTGCCAGCAGCCAAGATTGGGGCAGGCCAGGCACAGATACGCAGTATTTT. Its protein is CASSQDWGRPGTDTQYF.

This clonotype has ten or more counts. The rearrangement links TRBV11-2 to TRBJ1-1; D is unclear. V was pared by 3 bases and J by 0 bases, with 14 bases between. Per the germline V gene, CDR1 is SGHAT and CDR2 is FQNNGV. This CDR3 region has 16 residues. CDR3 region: CASSFFVAGLNTEAFF. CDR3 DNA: TGTGCCAGCAGCTTCTTCGTGGCAGGTCTGAACACTGAAGCTTTCTTT. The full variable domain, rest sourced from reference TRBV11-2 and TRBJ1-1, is EAGVAQSPRYKIIEKRQSVAFWCNPISGHATLYWYQQILGQGPKLLIQFQNNGVVDDSQLPKDRFSAERLKGVDSTLKIQPAKLEDSAVYLCASSFFVAGLNTEAFFGQGTRLTVV.

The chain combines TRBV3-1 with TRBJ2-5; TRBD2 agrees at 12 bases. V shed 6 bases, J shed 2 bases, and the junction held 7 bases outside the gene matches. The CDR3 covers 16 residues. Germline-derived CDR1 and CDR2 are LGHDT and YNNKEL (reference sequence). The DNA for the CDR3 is TGTGCCAGCAGTAACCTCGGACTAGCGGGGCAAGAGACCCAGTACTTC. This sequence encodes CASSNLGLAGQETQYF.

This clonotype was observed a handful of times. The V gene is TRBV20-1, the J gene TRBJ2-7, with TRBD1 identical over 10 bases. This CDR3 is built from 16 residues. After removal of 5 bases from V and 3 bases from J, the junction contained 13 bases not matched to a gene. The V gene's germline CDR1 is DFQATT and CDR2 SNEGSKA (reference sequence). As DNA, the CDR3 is TGCAGTGCTCGCGCTCTGGGACAGGGGATGGGCTACGAGCAGTACTTC. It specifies CSARALGQGMGYEQYF.

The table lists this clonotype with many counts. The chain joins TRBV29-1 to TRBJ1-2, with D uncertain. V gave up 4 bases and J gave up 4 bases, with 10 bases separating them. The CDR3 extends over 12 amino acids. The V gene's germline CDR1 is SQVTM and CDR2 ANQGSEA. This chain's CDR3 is CSVVEGVYGYTF. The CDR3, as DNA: TGCAGCGTTGTCGAGGGTGTCTATGGCTACACCTTC.

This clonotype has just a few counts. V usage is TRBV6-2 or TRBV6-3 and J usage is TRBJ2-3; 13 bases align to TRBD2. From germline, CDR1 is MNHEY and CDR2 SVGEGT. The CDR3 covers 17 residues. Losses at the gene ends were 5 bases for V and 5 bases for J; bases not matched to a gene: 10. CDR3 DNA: TGTGCCAGCAGTCCGGGACTAGCGGGGCCCGGAGGAGATACGCAGTATTTT. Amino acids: CASSPGLAGPGGDTQYF.

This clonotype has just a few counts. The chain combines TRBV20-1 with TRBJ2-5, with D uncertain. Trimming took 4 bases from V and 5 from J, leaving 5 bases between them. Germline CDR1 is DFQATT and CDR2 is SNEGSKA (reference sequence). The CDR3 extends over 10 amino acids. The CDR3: CSATGETQYF. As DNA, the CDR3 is TGCAGTGCTACCGGGGAGACCCAGTACTTC.

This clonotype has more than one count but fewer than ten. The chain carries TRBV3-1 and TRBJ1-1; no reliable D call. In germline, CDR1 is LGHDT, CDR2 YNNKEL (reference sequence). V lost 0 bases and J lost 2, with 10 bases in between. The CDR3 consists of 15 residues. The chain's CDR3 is CASSQDPQPNTEAFF. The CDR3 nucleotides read TGTGCCAGCAGCCAAGACCCCCAGCCTAACACTGAAGCTTTCTTT. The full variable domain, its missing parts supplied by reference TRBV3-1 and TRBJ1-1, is DTAVSQTPKYLVTQMGNDKSIKCEQNLGHDTMYWYKQDSKKFLKIMFSYNNKELIINETVPNRFSPKSPDKAHLNLHINSLELGDSAVYFCASSQDPQPNTEAFFGQGTRLTVV.